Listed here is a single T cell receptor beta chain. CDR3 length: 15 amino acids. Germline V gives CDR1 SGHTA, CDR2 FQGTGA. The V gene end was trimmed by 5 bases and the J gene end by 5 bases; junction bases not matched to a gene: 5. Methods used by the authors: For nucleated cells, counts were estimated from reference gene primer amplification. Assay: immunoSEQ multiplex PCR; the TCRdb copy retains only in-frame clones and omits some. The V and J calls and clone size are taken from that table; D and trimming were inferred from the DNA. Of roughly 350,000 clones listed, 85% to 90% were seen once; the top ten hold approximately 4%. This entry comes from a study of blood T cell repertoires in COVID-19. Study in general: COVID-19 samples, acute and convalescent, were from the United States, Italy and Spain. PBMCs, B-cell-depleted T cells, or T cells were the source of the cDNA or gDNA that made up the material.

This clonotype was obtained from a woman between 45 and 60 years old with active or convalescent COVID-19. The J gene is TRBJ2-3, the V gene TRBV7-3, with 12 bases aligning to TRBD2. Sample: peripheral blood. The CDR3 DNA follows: TGTGCCAGCAGCCGGACTAGCGGGGTAGAAGATACGCAGTATTTT. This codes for CASSRTSGVEDTQYF.